This T cell receptor beta chain was sequenced in a study of OX40 agonist ivuxolimab in advanced cancers. A note on the overall study: Ivuxolimab was a fully human IgG2 agonistic monoclonal antibody targeting the costimulatory receptor OX40 (CD134). Intravenous ivuxolimab was administered to patients every 2 weeks at six dose levels: 0.01, 0.1, 0.3, 1.5, 3 and 10 mg/kg. Of the 50 or so patients in dose escalation, some 20 had hepatocellular carcinoma, about 15 had melanoma, 9 had renal cell carcinoma and 9 had head and neck cancer. In the dose-escalation cohort, 82.7% of patients were male, and the mean age was approximately 55 years, with a range of 23 to 79. Prior anti-PD-1, anti-PD-L1 or anti-CTLA-4 therapy was permitted, and checkpoint inhibitors had been received by roughly 42% of dose-escalation patients. Partial responses occurred in three dose-escalation patients, of whom one had hepatocellular carcinoma and two had cutaneous melanoma. Peripheral TCRbeta sequencing aimed to test whether ivuxolimab altered TCR sequence diversity and caused clonal T-cell expansion. The paper covers the monotherapy dose-escalation part of the phase I ivuxolimab trial, which included N = 52 patients.

Per the germline V gene (reference sequence), MNHEY is the CDR1 and SMNVEV is the CDR2. Its CDR3 holds 14 amino acids, cysteine through phenylalanine. Just CDR3 DNA is preserved here, 42 bases in frame from base 1. V drops 1 base and J drops 5 bases, leaving 8 bases in between. Results the study describes overall, beyond this receptor: On average, CD8+ T cells showed more expanded clones than CD4+ T cells after ivuxolimab. Which antigens the clonally expanded peripheral T cells were specific for was not determined. Low levels of normalized T-cell clonal expansion were also seen in some nonresponding patients. In partial responders in the 0.1-3.0 mg/kg groups, normalized peripheral clonal expansion was found to be among the lowest, especially among CD8+ T cells. At doses from 0.1 to 3.0 mg/kg, clonal expansion was seen in both CD4+ and CD8+ blood T cells between baseline and week 6.

Genomic DNA was isolated from the sorted cells so that the TCRbeta CDR3 region could be sequenced. TCRbeta CDR3 regions were sequenced using the immunoSEQ Assay. Here the immuneACCESS table is served through TCRdb, limited to in-frame sequences with V and J called. Missing clones are a known gap in these copies; in checked studies unresolved V genes cover under half, and the rest lacks a known reason. The table for this sample lists about 77,000 clones; around 86% of them were counted only once. The ten largest clones take up roughly 0.62% of the sample. This clone has only one observation. The antigen it binds to is not known. No clone much larger than this one lies a single base away; base qualities are absent. Patients with a history of autoimmune disease or receiving systemic immunosuppression were excluded from the trial. In every dose cohort, peripheral blood was drawn for TCR sequencing at baseline, cycle 4 day 1, and cycle 7 day 1. The samples were drawn from a first-in-human, open-label, multicenter phase I dose-escalation trial of ivuxolimab. The trial enrolled adults with locally advanced or metastatic head and neck squamous cell, hepatocellular, melanoma or renal cell carcinoma. Before TCR sequencing, CD4+ T cells and CD8+ T cells from peripheral blood were sorted into separate populations.

The sample was CD4+ or CD8+ T cells sorted from blood, taken in a trial of the OX40 agonist ivuxolimab. This clonotype originated in an adult with an advanced solid tumor such as melanoma, head and neck, liver or kidney cancer. The V gene is TRBV27 and the J gene is TRBJ2-2; TRBD1 is possibly the D segment (6 matching bases). The CDR3 reads CASSLYRGTGELFF. The bases read TGTGCCAGCAGTTTATATAGGGGGACCGGGGAGCTGTTTTTT.